The TCR beta chain under discussion was sequenced for a study of cytomegalovirus exposure and HLA in healthy donors (TCRdb year 2017). Study-level background: In an earlier analysis of several hundred of the donors, 250 to 350 Gb of sequence data and 90 million to 120 million unique TCR beta sequences from about 190 million T cells were reported. The later analysis used no new phenotypic data to find candidate immune exposures, relying instead on TCR beta sequences and their occurrence across donors. Donor age, sex, ethnicity and CMV serostatus were compiled alongside the repertoire data. Typing coverage differed by locus: A, B, C, DRB1 and DQB1 were typed in about 629-630 donors, DQA1 in 522, DPA1 in 600 to 610, and DPB1 in 400 to 480. To predict cytomegalovirus infection status, the study combined high-throughput TCR immunosequencing, statistical association of individual TCRs with disease status, and machine learning. Roughly 5 DR-DQ haplotypes were treated as single units for association and clustering because of strong linkage in the cohort. Genome-wide SNP genotypes for about 65% of the roughly 670 donors were used in a later genetic analysis, which treated that subset as a discovery cohort. Both class I and class II loci were covered by HLA typing, at four-digit resolution. Among 300 to 500 genotyped donors of the cohort, an average of approximately 240,000 unique TCR beta nucleotide sequences was sequenced per donor, of which about 19% were non-productive. Using immunosequencing, the study profiled T cell repertoires from some 670 subjects and related those repertoires to cytomegalovirus serostatus. Every discovery cohort repertoire had been produced on one sequencing platform. Roughly 300 gigabases of sequencing data and 70 million to 100 million unique TCR sequences made up an early release that covered approximately 620 HLA-typed donors. A separate validation cohort of approximately 130 different subjects was used in addition to the roughly 700-subject first cohort. The genetic ancestry cluster associated with self-reported Caucasian donors included 81% of the approximately 400 genotyped donors. To decide whether each TCR beta V gene segment behaved as functional or pseudogenic, an earlier analysis of 587 of the donors relied on high-throughput TCR beta sequencing. A later analysis re-examined previously published TCR beta repertoires from more than 550 donors and added high-resolution HLA genotyping to investigate patterns of TCR occurrence. The study aimed to test whether signatures of past pathogen exposure could be identified by cataloging public T cell receptors.

Points on this clone: Its antigen is currently not known. Qualities for individual bases were not recorded, and no much larger clone is one base off.

In the germline V gene, CDR1 corresponds to SNHLY and CDR2 to FYNNEI. Including cysteine and phenylalanine, the CDR3 has 14 amino acids. The CDR3 DNA has 42 bases and is translated from base 1. Trimming takes 5 bases from V and 4 bases from J, and the germline ends sit 14 bases apart. Libraries were built with the immunoSEQ multiplex PCR assay. For the multiplex PCR, a mixture combining 60 forward primers for TCR Vbeta segments and 13 reverse primers for TCR Jbeta segments was used. A multiplex PCR assay on genomic DNA amplified the CDR3 region of rearranged TCR beta genes. The Illumina HiSeq System was used to sequence the amplified TCR beta libraries as 87-base-pair reads. As for the authors' bioinformatics: In a later analysis, 80 million or so unique TCR beta chains were counted across the 666 repertoires, and roughly 11 million of these chains were shared by at least two donors. To remove PCR and sequencing errors, raw reads were error-corrected and collapsed into unique sequences using a nearest-neighbor algorithm that merged closely related sequences. V, D and J gene segments were assigned by aligning CDR3 sequences to IMGT reference sequences. For a sequence to be retained, a match of at least six nucleotides was required to both a V gene segment and a J gene segment. Rearrangements were called productive when the CDR3 lacked stop codons and stayed in frame with V and J; all others were non-productive. CDR3 was defined by IMGT convention, running from the second conserved V-encoded cysteine to the conserved J-encoded phenylalanine. In an earlier analysis of around 540 of the donors, sequences lacking an unambiguous match to a single V gene segment were excluded. An earlier analysis of 500 to 600 of the donors classified V segments as functional when productive rearrangements were above 56.7% and as segregating when the standard deviation between donors was above 5%. A statistical classification framework was built to diagnose cytomegalovirus status from the catalog of TCR beta chain sequences. In a later analysis, V and J genes were assigned by comparing TCR nucleotide sequences against IMGT/GENE-DB human TR gene sequences. A later analysis assigned CDR3 sequences and most-parsimonious VDJ recombination scenarios with the TCRdist pipeline. In a later analysis, every TCR beta chain was defined by the combination of its CDR3 amino acid sequence and its V-gene family, and reads without a unique V-gene family were dropped. In a later analysis, approximately 590 highly shared, low-generation-probability nucleotide sequences were removed to address suspected cross-contamination and a sequencing artifact. For each public chain, a later analysis derived a clonal expansion index from normalized ranks of inferred template counts within each repertoire. In a later analysis, generation probabilities were computed with a VDJ recombination model fitted to out-of-frame rearrangements, and the resulting probabilities were checked against IGoR. In a later analysis, hypergeometric tests were used to score TCR-TCR, TCR-HLA and TCR-CMV co-occurrence, with a repertoire-size bias correction applied to TCR pairs. False discovery rates were estimated in a later analysis by permuting HLA or CMV assignments 20 times. A later analysis grouped co-occurring TCRs with DBSCAN, adding TCRdist sequence similarity when clustering within HLA-allele-positive subsets. Repertoires with fewer than 30,000 or more than 120,000 public chains, plus five repertoires with anomalous nucleotide sharing, were excluded from co-occurrence clustering. TCRdb re-hosts the immuneACCESS table, in-frame sequences only. Its copies lack some clones; in the studies checked, an unresolved V gene accounts for under half of them, and the cause for the rest is not known. The V and J calls and the clone size are those of that table, but D and trimming were determined from the DNA. The sample table shows more than 90,000 clones, and more than 75% are seen once. About 8% of the sample rests with the top ten.

Broad study findings and their caveats: The study gave a list of 150 to 200 TCR beta chains associated with cytomegalovirus. Only TCR beta chains were sequenced in this cohort, and the absence of alpha or paired-chain data limited detectable features. In a later analysis, most CMV-associated TCR beta chains were found to appear HLA-restricted, with HLA associations seemingly driven largely by CMV exposure. A cluster of highly shared sequence variants was judged likely to represent a technical artifact of the sequencing pipeline. A later analysis found that TCR association rates varied across HLA loci, with DRB1 alleles showing the most associated TCRs and HLA-C alleles the fewest. Because HLA typing was unavailable for some donors at each locus, only the typed subset was used in association tests. In vitro tests confirmed that a few of the cytomegalovirus-associated TCR beta chains recognize cytomegalovirus antigens. In a later genetic analysis, a missense DCLRE1C variant was associated with V-gene and J-gene trimming of TCR beta chains, and the association was replicated in an independent cohort. When HLA alleles, especially DR and DQ, strongly co-occurred, attributing TCR associations to individual alleles was difficult. Most TCR sequences were observed very rarely across donors, whereas some public TCRs were present in many individuals. According to a later analysis, parvovirus B19, influenza, CMV and Epstein-Barr virus appeared linked to several top co-occurrence clusters. In both the original and validation cohorts, the classifier was reported to diagnose cytomegalovirus status with high specificity and sensitivity. It was suggested by the authors that the approach could potentially be generalized to other disease states and immunological phenotypes. Linkage disequilibrium might explain the correlated functional status among segregating V segments, but an unknown experimental factor could not be excluded. Because counts were too low, roughly 16 rarely observed V segments, including chromosome 9 orphons, were excluded from the earlier analysis of several hundred of the donors. A further reported finding was that TCR beta sequences accurately predicted the HLA-A and HLA-B alleles for most subjects in the first cohort. In a later analysis, HLA-associated TCR beta chains showed more clonal expansion and lower generation probabilities than non-associated chains that were equally common. For the cohort, immune exposure information was limited to CMV serostatus. Roughly uniform sequencing depth across donors was assumed in presence/absence analyses, although this assumption may not hold. An earlier analysis of several hundred of the donors showed that most TCR beta V segments appeared in productive rearrangements either about 87% or about 30% of the time, which broadly matched IMGT annotations. At a false discovery rate of 0.05, a later analysis linked fewer than 20,000 TCR beta sequences to specific HLA alleles. Some IMGT-functional V segments, including TRBV6-2 and TRBV6-3, could not be told apart with the 87-base-pair reads, so those segments were excluded. According to a later genetic analysis, donors in an Asian-associated ancestry cluster had fewer N-insertions in productive TCRs than the approximately 710-donor mean.

The cohort was made up of 500 to 800 healthy bone marrow donors. At the time of sampling, all cohort members were nominally healthy, though unrecorded immune exposures were likely present. CMV serostatus was positive for 289 and negative for about 55% of the 666 cohort members, and was not recorded for this donor. A peripheral blood sample was provided by each donor, and peripheral blood mononuclear cells were used for TCR beta sequencing. Genomic DNA extraction from the blood cell samples was performed with the Qiagen DNeasy Blood Extraction Kit. The receptor chain draws on TRBV2 and TRBJ2-5, with an unclear D gene assignment. The sequenced material came from PBMCs. The TCR comes from a human donor in good health. The CDR3 corresponds to CASSKGGSRETQYF. The DNA is TGTGCCAGCAGTAAAGGCGGTAGCAGAGAGACCCAGTACTTC.